What follows describes a single TCR beta chain. Enrolment of Seattle patients took place during active infection, and they were followed longitudinally. The data were taken from a study of blood T cell repertoires in COVID-19. Study details: Researchers got acute and convalescent COVID-19 samples from the United States, Italy and Spain. In each case, the material was cDNA or gDNA derived from T cells, B-cell-depleted T cells, or PBMCs.

Using immunoSEQ multiplex PCR, the repertoire was profiled, and TCRdb retains in-frame clones only, with some absent. The table shows 120,000 or so clones, with about 92% occurring only once. The CDR3 has 19 amino acids. Germline-derived CDR1 and CDR2 are SGHRS and YFSETQ. J gave up 1 base and V 4 bases, and 16 bases lay outside the gene matches. Sample: peripheral blood. This sequence was found in a man in his 60s with COVID-19, enrolled during active disease. The rearrangement joins TRBV5-1 to TRBJ1-3, with 8 bases matching TRBD1. The CDR3 here is CASSAGQVGAYPSGNTIYF. The DNA of the CDR3 is TGCGCCAGCAGCGCGGGACAGGTCGGCGCCTACCCATCTGGAAACACCATATATTTT. Full variable domain (rest looked up from reference TRBV5-1 and TRBJ1-3): KAGVTQTPRYLIKTRGQQVTLSCSPISGHRSVSWYQQTPGQGLQFLFEYFSETQRNKGNFPGRFSGRQFSNSRSEMNVSTLELGDSALYLCASSAGQVGAYPSGNTIYFGEGSWLTVV.